Sequencing of this T cell receptor beta chain was carried out in a study of CD8+CD57+ T cells in acquired aplastic anemia. Concerning this clonotype: Antigen unknown.

Germline CDR1 LNHDA, CDR2 SQIVND (reference sequence). The CDR3 is 14 amino acids. V was pared by 3 bases and J by 3 bases, with 9 bases between. Before being chosen for sequencing, patients had shown CD8+CD57+ cell expansion by flow cytometry. Effector memory cells that were CD8+CD57+ were also sequenced from 2 of 12 patients. The CD8+CD57+ cell fraction, enriched with beads, gave a mean 1.6 ug DNA. Genomic DNA served as template for TCR beta VDJ and CDR3 profiling. TCRdb called the reads again in MiXCR, with one record for every CDR3 protein. The sample comprises 17,000 or so distinct CDR3 sequences, 30% to 45% of which are singletons, and roughly 85% rests with the top ten. The study's findings and limits: Lower diversity was found in CD8+CD57+ cells than in total CD4+ and CD8+ pools in patients. Common to patients and controls were twenty-nine CD8+ CDR3 sequences. Patients showed no significant difference from controls in CD8+ Simpson's diversity.

The chain uses TRBV19 and TRBJ2-1, with D tentatively TRBD1 or TRBD2 (5 bases each). Specimen: CD8+CD57+ T cells sorted from PBMCs. Subset of the sample: bead-enriched CD8+CD57+ effector memory T cells from SAA patients. This TCR was recovered from a human donor with aplastic anemia. In DNA form, the CDR3 reads TGTGCCAGTAGTATCGGGACCCGCTACAATGAGCAGTTCTTC. Amino acids: CASSIGTRYNEQFF. Using reference TRBV19 and TRBJ2-1 for the parts outside the CDR3, the full variable domain is DGGITQSPKYLFRKEGQNVTLSCEQNLNHDAMYWYRQDPGQGLRLIYYSQIVNDFQKGDIAEGYSVSREKKESFPLTVTSAQKNPTAFYLCASSIGTRYNEQFFGPGTRLTVL.